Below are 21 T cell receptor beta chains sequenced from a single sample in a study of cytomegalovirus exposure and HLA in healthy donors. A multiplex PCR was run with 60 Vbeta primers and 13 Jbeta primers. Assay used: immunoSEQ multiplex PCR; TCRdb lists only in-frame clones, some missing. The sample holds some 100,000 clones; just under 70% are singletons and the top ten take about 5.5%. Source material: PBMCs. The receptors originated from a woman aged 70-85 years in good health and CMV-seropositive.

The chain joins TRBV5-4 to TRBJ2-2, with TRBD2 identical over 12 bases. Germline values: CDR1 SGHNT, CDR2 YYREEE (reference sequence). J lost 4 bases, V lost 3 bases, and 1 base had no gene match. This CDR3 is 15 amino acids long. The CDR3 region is CASSSLAGGTGELFF. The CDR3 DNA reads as TGTGCCAGCAGCTCACTAGCGGGGGGCACCGGGGAGCTGTTTTTT.

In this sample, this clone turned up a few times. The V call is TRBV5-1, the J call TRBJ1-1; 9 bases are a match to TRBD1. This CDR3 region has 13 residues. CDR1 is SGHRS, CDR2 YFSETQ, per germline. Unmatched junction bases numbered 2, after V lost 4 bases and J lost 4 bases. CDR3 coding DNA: TGCGCCAGCAGCGCGACAGGGGGCACTGAAGCTTTCTTT. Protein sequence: CASSATGGTEAFF. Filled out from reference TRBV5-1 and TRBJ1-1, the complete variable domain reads KAGVTQTPRYLIKTRGQQVTLSCSPISGHRSVSWYQQTPGQGLQFLFEYFSETQRNKGNFPGRFSGRQFSNSRSEMNVSTLELGDSALYLCASSATGGTEAFFGQGTRLTVV.

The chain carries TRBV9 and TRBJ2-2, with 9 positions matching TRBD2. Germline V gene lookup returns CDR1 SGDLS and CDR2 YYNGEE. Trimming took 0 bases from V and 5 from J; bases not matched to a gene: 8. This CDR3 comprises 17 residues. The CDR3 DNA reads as TGTGCCAGCAGCGTAGACCCGCGGGGGGGCTTGACCGGGGAGCTGTTTTTT. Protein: CASSVDPRGGLTGELFF. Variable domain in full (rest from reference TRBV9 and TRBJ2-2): DSGVTQTPKHLITATGQRVTLRCSPRSGDLSVYWYQQSLDQGLQFLIQYYNGEERAKGNILERFSAQQFPDLHSELNLSSLELGDSALYFCASSVDPRGGLTGELFFGEGSRLTVL.

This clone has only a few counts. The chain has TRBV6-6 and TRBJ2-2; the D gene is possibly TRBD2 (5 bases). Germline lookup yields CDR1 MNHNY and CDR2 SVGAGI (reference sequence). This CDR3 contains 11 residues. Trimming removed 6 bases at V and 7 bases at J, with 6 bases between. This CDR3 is CASRGSGELFF. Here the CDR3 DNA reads TGTGCCAGCAGAGGGAGCGGGGAGCTGTTTTTT.

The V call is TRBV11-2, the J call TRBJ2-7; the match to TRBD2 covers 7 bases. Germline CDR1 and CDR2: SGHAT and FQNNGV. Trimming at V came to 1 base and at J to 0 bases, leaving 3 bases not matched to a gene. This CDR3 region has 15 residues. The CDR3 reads CASSLGLAASYEQYF. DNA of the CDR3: TGTGCCAGCAGCTTAGGTCTAGCGGCCTCCTACGAGCAGTACTTC.

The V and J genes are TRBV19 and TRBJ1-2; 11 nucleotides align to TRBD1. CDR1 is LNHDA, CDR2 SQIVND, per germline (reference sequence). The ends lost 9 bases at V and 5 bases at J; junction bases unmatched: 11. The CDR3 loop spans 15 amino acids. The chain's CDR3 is CASGGQGAFWYGYTF. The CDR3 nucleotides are TGTGCCAGCGGTGGACAGGGGGCCTTTTGGTATGGCTACACCTTC.

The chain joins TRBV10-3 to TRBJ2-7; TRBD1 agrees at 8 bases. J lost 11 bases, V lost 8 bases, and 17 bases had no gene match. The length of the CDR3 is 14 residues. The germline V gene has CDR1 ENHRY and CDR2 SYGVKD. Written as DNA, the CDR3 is TGTGCCATCGAGAACTCAGGGGGCCAGGGCACCAAGTACTTC. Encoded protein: CAIENSGGQGTKYF.

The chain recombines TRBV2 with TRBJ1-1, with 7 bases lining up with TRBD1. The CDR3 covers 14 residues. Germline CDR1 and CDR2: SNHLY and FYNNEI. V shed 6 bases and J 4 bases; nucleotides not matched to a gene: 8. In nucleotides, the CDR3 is TGTGCCAGCAGGGAGAGCGAGGGGGCCACTGAAGCTTTCTTT. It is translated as CASRESEGATEAFF.

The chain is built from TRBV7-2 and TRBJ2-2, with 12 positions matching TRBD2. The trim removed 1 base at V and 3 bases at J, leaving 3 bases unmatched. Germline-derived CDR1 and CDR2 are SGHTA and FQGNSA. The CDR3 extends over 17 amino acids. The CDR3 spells CASSLGLAGGYTGELFF. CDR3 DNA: TGTGCCAGCAGCTTAGGTCTAGCGGGGGGGTACACCGGGGAGCTGTTTTTT.

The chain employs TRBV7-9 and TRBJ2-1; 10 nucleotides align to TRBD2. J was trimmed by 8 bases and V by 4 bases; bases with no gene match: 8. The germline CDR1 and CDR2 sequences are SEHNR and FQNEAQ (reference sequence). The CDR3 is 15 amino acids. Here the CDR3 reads CASSSSGGLVDEQFF. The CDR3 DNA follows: TGTGCCAGCAGCTCTAGCGGGGGACTTGTAGATGAGCAGTTCTTC.

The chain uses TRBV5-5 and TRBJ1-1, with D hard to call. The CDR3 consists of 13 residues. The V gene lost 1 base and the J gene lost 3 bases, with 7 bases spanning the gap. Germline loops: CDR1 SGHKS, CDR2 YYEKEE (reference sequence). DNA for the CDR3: TGTGCCAGCAGCTTGTTCATAGACACTGAAGCTTTCTTT. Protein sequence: CASSLFIDTEAFF. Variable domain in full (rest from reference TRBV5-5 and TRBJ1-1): DAGVTQSPTHLIKTRGQQVTLRCSPISGHKSVSWYQQVLGQGPQFIFQYYEKEERGRGNFPDRFSARQFPNYSSELNVNALLLGDSALYLCASSLFIDTEAFFGQGTRLTVV.

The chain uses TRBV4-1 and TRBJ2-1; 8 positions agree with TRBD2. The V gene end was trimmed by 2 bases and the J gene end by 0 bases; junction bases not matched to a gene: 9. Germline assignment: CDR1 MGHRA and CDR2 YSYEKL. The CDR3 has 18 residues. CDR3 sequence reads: CASSQYSGGASSYNEQFF. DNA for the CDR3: TGCGCCAGCAGCCAATACTCCGGGGGGGCTAGCTCCTACAATGAGCAGTTCTTC.

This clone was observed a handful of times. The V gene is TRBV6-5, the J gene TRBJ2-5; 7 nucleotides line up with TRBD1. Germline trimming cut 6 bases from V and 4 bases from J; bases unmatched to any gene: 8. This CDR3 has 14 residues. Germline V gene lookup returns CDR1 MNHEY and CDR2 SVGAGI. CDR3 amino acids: CASSAGTVLETQYF. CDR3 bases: TGTGCCAGCAGCGCCGGGACAGTGTTAGAGACCCAGTACTTC.

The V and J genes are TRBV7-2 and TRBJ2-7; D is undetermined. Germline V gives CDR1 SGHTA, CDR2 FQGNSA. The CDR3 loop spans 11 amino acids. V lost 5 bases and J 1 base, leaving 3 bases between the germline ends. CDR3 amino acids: CASSRSYEQYF. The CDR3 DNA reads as TGTGCCAGCAGCCGGTCCTACGAGCAGTACTTC. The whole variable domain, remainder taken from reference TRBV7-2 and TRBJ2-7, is GAGVSQSPSNKVTEKGKDVELRCDPISGHTALYWYRQSLGQGLEFLIYFQGNSAPDKSGLPSDRFSAERTGGSVSTLTIQRTQQEDSAVYLCASSRSYEQYFGPGTRLTVT.

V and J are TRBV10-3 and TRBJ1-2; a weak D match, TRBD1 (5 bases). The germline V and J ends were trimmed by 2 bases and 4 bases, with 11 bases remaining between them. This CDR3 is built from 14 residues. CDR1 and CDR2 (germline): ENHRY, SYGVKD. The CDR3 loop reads CAISEGREGYGYTF. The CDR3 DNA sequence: TGTGCCATCAGTGAGGGCAGGGAGGGCTATGGCTACACCTTC.

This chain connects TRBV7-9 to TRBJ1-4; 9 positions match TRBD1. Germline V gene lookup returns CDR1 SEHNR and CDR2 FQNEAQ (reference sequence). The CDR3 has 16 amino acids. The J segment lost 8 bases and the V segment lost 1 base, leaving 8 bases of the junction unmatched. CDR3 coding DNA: TGTGCCAGCAGCTTAGGAAGGACAGGGGCGGGCGAAAAACTGTTTTTT. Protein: CASSLGRTGAGEKLFF.

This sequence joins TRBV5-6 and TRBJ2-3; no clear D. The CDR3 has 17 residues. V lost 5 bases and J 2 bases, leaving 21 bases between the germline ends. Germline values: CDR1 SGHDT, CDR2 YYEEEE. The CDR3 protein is CASSTPLRAPPTDTQYF. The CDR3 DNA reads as TGTGCCAGCAGTACCCCCCTACGAGCCCCACCCACAGATACGCAGTATTTT. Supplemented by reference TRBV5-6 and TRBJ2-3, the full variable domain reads DAGVTQSPTHLIKTRGQQVTLRCSPKSGHDTVSWYQQALGQGPQFIFQYYEEEERQRGNFPDRFSGHQFPNYSSELNVNALLLGDSALYLCASSTPLRAPPTDTQYFGPGTRLTVL.

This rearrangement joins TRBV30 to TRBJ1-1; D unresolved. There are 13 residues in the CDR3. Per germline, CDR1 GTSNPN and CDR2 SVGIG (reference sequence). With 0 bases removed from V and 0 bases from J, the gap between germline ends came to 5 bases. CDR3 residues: CAWSVAVNTEAFF. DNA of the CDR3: TGTGCCTGGAGTGTGGCAGTGAACACTGAAGCTTTCTTT.

The CDR3 protein is CASSLVVGGRTEAFF. The DNA for the CDR3 is TGTGCCAGCAGCTTAGTGGTGGGAGGGCGCACTGAAGCTTTCTTT. The genes are TRBV11-1 and TRBJ1-1; D remains ambiguous. The CDR3 spans 15 residues. Germline V gene sequence: CDR1 SGHAT, CDR2 FQDESV (reference sequence). V lost 1 base and J 4 bases, leaving 13 bases between the germline ends.

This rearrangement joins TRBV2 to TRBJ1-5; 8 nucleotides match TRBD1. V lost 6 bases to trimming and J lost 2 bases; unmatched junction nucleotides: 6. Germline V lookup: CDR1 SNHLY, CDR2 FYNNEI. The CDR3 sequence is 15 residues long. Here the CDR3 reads CASREQGVGNQPQHF. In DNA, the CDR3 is TGTGCCAGCAGGGAACAGGGGGTAGGCAATCAGCCCCAGCATTTT.

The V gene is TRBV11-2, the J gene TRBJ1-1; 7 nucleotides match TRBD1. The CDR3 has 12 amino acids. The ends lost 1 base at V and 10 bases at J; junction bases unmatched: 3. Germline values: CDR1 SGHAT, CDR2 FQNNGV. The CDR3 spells CASSLGAGGAFF. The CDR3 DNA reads TGTGCCAGCAGCTTAGGCGCAGGGGGAGCTTTCTTT.